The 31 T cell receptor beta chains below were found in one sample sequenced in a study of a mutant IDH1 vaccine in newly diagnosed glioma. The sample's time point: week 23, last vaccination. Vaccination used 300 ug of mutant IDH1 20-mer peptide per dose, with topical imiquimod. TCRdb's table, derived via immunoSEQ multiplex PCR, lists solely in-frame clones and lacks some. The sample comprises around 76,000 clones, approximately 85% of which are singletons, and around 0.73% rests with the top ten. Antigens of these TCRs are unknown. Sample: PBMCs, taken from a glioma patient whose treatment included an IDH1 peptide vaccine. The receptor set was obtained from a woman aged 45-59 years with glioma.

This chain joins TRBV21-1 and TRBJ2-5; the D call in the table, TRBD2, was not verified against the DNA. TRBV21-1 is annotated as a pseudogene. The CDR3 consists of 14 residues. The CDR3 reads CASSKLGLEETQYF. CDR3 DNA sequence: TGTGCCAGCAGCAAACTGGGACTAGAGGAGACCCAGTACTTC.

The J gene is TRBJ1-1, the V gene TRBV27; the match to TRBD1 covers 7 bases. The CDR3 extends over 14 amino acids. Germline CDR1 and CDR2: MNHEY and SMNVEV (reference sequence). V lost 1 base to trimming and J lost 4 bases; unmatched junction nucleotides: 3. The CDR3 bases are TGTGCCAGCAGTTTATACAGGGGAGGCACTGAAGCTTTCTTT. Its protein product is CASSLYRGGTEAFF.

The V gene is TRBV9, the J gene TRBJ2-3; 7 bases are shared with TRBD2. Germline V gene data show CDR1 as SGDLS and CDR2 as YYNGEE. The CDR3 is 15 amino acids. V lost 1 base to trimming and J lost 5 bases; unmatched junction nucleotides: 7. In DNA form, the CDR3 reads TGTGCCAGCAGCGTATCCCAACTAGCGCTAGATACGCAGTATTTT. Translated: CASSVSQLALDTQYF. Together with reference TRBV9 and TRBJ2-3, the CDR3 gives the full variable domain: DSGVTQTPKHLITATGQRVTLRCSPRSGDLSVYWYQQSLDQGLQFLIQYYNGEERAKGNILERFSAQQFPDLHSELNLSSLELGDSALYFCASSVSQLALDTQYFGPGTRLTVL.

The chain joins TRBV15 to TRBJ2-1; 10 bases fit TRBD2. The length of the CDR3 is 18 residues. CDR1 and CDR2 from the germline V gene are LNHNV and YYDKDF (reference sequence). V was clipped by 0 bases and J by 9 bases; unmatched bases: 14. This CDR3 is CATSRDLGLAGERGEQFF. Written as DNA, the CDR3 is TGTGCCACCAGCAGAGATTTGGGGCTAGCGGGAGAACGGGGTGAGCAGTTCTTC.

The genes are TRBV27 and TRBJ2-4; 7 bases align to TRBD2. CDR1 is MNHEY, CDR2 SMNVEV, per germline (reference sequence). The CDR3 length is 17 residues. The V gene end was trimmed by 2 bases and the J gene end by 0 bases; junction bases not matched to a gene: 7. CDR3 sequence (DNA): TGTGCCAGCAGTTTAAGGGTACAGCGGGGAGCCAAAAACATTCAGTACTTC. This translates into CASSLRVQRGAKNIQYF.

The CDR3 reads CASSFPGRQSYEQYF. CDR3 bases: TGCGCCAGCAGCTTCCCCGGGAGACAATCCTACGAGCAGTACTTC. The rearrangement uses TRBV5-1 and TRBJ2-7, with a tentative D call TRBD2 (6 bases). Between the trimmed V and J ends, which lost 2 bases and 1 base, there was a span of 13 bases. This CDR3 has 15 amino acids. The germline gives CDR1 SGHRS, CDR2 YFSETQ.

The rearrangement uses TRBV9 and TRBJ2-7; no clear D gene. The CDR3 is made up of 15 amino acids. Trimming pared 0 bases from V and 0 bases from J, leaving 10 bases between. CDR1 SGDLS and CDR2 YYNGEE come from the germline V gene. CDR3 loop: CASSVAPGISYEQYF. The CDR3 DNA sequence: TGTGCCAGCAGCGTAGCTCCAGGTATCTCCTACGAGCAGTACTTC.

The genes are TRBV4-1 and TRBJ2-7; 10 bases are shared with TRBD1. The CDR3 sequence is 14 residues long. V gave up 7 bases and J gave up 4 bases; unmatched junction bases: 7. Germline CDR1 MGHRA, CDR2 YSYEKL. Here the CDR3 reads CASTSDRGPYEQYF. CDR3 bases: TGCGCCAGCACCTCAGACAGGGGGCCGTACGAGCAGTACTTC.

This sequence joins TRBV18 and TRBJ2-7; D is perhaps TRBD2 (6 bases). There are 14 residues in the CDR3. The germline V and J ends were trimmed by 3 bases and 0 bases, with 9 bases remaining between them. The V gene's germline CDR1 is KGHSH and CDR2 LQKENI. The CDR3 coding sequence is TGTGCCAGCTCACCCGGGGGTAGCTCCTACGAGCAGTACTTC. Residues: CASSPGGSSYEQYF.

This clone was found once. The CDR3 region is CASSRYSNQPQHF. In nucleotides, the CDR3 is TGTGCCAGCAGTAGATATAGCAATCAGCCCCAGCATTTT. The chain couples TRBV27 to TRBJ1-5; D not certain. This CDR3 has 13 amino acids. CDR1 is MNHEY and CDR2 is SMNVEV in the germline V gene (reference sequence). The V gene lost 5 bases and the J gene lost 0 bases, with 5 bases spanning the gap.

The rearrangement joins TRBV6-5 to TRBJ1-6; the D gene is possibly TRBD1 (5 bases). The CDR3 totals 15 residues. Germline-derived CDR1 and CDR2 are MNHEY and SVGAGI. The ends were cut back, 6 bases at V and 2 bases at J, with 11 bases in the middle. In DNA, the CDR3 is TGTGCCAGCAGCCCCAAGGGGACCTATAATTCACCCCTCCACTTT. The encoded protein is CASSPKGTYNSPLHF.

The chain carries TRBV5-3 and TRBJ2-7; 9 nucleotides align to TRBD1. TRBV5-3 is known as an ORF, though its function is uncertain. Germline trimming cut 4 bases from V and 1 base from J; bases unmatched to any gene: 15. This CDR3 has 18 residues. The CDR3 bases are TGTGCCAGAAGCCTGCGGACGAGAGGGGACAGGGTATCCTACGAGCAGTACTTC. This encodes CARSLRTRGDRVSYEQYF.

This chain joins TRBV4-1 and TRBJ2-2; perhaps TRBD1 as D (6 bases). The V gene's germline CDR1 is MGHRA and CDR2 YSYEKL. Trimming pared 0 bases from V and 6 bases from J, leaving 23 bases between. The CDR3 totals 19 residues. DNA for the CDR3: TGCGCCAGCAGCCAAGATCCCCGCCTGCAGGGGCTCTGGGCCGGGGAGCTGTTTTTT. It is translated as CASSQDPRLQGLWAGELFF.

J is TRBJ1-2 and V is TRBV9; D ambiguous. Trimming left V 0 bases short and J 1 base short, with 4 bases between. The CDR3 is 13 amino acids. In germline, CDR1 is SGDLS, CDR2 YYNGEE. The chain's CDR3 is CASSVDDNYGYTF. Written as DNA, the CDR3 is TGTGCCAGCAGCGTAGATGATAACTATGGCTACACCTTC.

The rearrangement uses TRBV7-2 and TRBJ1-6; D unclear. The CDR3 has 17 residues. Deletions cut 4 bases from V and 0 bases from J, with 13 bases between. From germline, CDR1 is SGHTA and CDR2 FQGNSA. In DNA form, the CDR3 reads TGTGCCAGCAGCTGGATGGCGGCGGGCTCCTATAATTCACCCCTCCACTTT. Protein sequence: CASSWMAAGSYNSPLHF.

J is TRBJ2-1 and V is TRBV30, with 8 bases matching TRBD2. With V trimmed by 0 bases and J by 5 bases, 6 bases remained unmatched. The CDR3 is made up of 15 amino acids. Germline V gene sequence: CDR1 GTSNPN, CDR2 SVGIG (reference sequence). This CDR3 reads CAWSVAGGDHNEQFF. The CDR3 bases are TGTGCCTGGAGTGTTGCGGGAGGTGATCACAATGAGCAGTTCTTC.

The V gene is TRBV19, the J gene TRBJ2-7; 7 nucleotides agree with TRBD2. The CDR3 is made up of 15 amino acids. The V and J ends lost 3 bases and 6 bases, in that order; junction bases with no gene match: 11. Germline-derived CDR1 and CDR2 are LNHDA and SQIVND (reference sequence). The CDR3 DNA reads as TGTGCCAGTAGTATTGAGGGCGGGAGTAACCGCGAGCAGTACTTC. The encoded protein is CASSIEGGSNREQYF.

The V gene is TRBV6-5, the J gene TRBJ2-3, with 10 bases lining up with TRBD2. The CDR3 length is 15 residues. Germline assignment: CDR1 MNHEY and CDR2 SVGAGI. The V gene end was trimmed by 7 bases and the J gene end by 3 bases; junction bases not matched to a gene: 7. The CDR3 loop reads CASNPPAGGTDTQYF. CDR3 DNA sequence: TGTGCCAGCAACCCGCCAGCGGGAGGGACAGATACGCAGTATTTT.

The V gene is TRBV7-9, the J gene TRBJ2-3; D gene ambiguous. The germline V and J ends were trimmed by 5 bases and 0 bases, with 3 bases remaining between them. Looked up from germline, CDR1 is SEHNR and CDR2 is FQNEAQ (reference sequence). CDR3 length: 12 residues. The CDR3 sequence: CASSRSTDTQYF. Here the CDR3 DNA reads TGTGCCAGCAGCCGCAGCACAGATACGCAGTATTTT.

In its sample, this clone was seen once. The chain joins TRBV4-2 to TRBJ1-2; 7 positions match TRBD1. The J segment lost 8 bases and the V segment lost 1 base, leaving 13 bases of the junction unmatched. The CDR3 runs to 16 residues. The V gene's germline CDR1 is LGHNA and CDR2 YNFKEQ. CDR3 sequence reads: CASSQVPDRVMGGYTF. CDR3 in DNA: TGTGCCAGCAGCCAAGTCCCCGACAGGGTCATGGGCGGCTACACCTTC.

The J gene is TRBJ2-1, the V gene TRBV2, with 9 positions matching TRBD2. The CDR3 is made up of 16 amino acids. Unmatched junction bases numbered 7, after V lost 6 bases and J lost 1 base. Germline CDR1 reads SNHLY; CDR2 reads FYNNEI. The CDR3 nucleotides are TGTGCCAGCAGCCCCACTAGCGGGCCTTCCTACAATGAGCAGTTCTTC. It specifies CASSPTSGPSYNEQFF.

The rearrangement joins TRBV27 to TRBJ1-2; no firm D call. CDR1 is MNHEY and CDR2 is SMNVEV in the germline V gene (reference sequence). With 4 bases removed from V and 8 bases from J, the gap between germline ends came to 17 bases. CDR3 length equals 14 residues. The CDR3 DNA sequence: TGTGCCAGCAGTTCAGCTAGGGCCGCGGGGGGCTACACCTTC. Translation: CASSSARAAGGYTF.

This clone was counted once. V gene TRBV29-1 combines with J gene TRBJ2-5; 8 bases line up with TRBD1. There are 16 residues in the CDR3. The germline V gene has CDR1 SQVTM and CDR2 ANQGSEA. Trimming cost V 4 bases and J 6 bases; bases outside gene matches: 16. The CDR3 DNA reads TGCAGCGTTGTTGTTAGCTCCGGACAGGGAAGAAAGACCCAGTACTTC. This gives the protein CSVVVSSGQGRKTQYF. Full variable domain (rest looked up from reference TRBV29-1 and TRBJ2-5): SAVISQKPSRDICQRGTSLTIQCQVDSQVTMMFWYRQQPGQSLTLIATANQGSEATYESGFVIDKFPISRPNLTFSTLTVSNMSPEDSSIYLCSVVVSSGQGRKTQYFGPGTRLLVL.

CDR3 nucleotide sequence: TGTGCCAGCAGTCACAGGGACGGAGCAGATACGCAGTATTTT. Residues: CASSHRDGADTQYF. The chain couples TRBV27 to TRBJ2-3; weak D call: TRBD1 (6 bases). Germline values: CDR1 MNHEY, CDR2 SMNVEV (reference sequence). Trimming shortened V by 5 bases and J by 4 bases, and 13 bases separated the two germline ends. This CDR3 is 14 amino acids long.

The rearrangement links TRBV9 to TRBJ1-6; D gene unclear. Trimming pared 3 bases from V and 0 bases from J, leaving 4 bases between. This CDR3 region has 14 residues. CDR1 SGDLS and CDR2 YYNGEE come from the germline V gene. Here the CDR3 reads CASSESSYNSPLHF. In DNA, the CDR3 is TGTGCCAGCAGCGAGAGCTCCTATAATTCACCCCTCCACTTT.

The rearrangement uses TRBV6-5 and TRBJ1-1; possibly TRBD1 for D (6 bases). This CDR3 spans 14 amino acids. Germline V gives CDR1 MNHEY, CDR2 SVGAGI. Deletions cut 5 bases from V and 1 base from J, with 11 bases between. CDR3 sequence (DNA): TGTGCCAGCAGTAAGACACAGGGGAACACTGAAGCTTTCTTT. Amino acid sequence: CASSKTQGNTEAFF.

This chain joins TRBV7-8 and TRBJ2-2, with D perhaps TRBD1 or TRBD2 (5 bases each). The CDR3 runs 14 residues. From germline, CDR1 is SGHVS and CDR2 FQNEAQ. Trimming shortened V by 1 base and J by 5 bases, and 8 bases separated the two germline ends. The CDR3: CASSLGGWTGELFF. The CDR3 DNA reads TGTGCCAGCAGCTTAGGGGGGTGGACCGGGGAGCTGTTTTTT.

In DNA form, the CDR3 reads TGTGCCAGCAGCTTAGCGGCTAGCGGAAATACGCAGTATTTT. It specifies CASSLAASGNTQYF. The gene calls are TRBV7-2 and TRBJ2-3, with 7 positions matching TRBD2. V dropped 0 bases and J dropped 7; count of bases not matched to a gene: 4. Germline values: CDR1 SGHTA, CDR2 FQGNSA. The CDR3 totals 14 residues.

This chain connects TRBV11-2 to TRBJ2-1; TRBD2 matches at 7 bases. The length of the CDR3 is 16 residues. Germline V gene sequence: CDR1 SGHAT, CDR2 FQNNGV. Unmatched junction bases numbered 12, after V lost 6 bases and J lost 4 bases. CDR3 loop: CASSPRLAAHYNEQFF. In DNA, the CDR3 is TGTGCCAGCAGTCCGCGTCTAGCGGCACATTACAATGAGCAGTTCTTC.

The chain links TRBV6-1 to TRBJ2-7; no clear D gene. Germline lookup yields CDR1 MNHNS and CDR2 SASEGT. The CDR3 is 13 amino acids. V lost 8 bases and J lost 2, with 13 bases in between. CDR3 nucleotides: TGTGCCAGCTACGCAGGCCCAACCTACGAGCAGTACTTC. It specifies CASYAGPTYEQYF.

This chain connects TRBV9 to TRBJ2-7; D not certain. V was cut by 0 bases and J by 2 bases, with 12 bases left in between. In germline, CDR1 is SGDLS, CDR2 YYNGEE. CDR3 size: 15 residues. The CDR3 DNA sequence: TGTGCCAGCAGCGTAGACGGTGCAGTAGCCTACGAGCAGTACTTC. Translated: CASSVDGAVAYEQYF.